These 26 T cell receptor beta chains were all obtained from the same sample, sequenced in a study of cytomegalovirus exposure and HLA in healthy donors. TCRdb's table, derived via immunoSEQ multiplex PCR, lists solely in-frame clones and lacks some. The sample contains over 150,000 clones, 91% of which appear only once. Sample: PBMCs. The receptors stem from a woman aged 18-30 years in good health and CMV-seropositive.

This chain connects TRBV14 to TRBJ2-1, with D possibly TRBD2 on 6 matching bases. The CDR3 consists of 14 residues. CDR1 SGHDN and CDR2 FVKESK come from the germline V gene. Deletions cut 6 bases from V and 9 bases from J, with 18 bases between. Here the CDR3 reads CASRGWGGSGEQFF. In DNA, the CDR3 is TGTGCCAGCAGGGGATGGGGAGGCAGTGGTGAGCAGTTCTTC. Using reference TRBV14 and TRBJ2-1 for the parts outside the CDR3, the full variable domain is EAGVTQFPSHSVIEKGQTVTLRCDPISGHDNLYWYRRVMGKEIKFLLHFVKESKQDESGMPNNRFLAERTGGTYSTLKVQPAELEDSGVYFCASRGWGGSGEQFFGPGTRLTVL.

The chain is built from TRBV28 and TRBJ2-5, with 11 positions matching TRBD2. V was clipped by 4 bases and J by 3 bases; unmatched bases: 10. The germline V gene encodes CDR1 MDHEN and CDR2 SYDVKM. This CDR3 is built from 17 residues. The CDR3 DNA follows: TGTGCCAGCAGTTCCTTAGCGGGAGGGGTCGTGGAAGAGACCCAGTACTTC. Translating gives CASSSLAGGVVEETQYF.

This rearrangement joins TRBV27 to TRBJ1-2, with 9 positions matching TRBD1. V lost 6 bases, J lost 4 bases, and 24 bases stayed unmatched. CDR3 size: 20 residues. The germline CDR1 and CDR2 sequences are MNHEY and SMNVEV (reference sequence). The CDR3 sequence is CASSSLGFGTGNGVGYGYTF. The CDR3 DNA sequence: TGTGCCAGCAGCAGCCTGGGGTTTGGGACAGGGAATGGGGTCGGCTATGGCTACACCTTC.

V and J are TRBV2 and TRBJ2-7; D is perhaps TRBD2 (7 bases). The CDR3 runs 14 residues. Trimming shortened V by 9 bases and J by 4 bases, and 19 bases separated the two germline ends. In germline, CDR1 is SNHLY, CDR2 FYNNEI. CDR3 sequence (DNA): TGTGCCAGTCAACTACAGGGAGGGGATTACGAGCAGTACTTC. This encodes CASQLQGGDYEQYF.

V usage is TRBV27 and J usage is TRBJ1-5; 7 positions agree with TRBD1. The CDR3 covers 14 residues. J was trimmed by 7 bases and V by 6 bases; bases with no gene match: 9. Germline CDR1 is MNHEY and CDR2 is SMNVEV (reference sequence). The CDR3 loop is CASRTGQVGQPQHF. CDR3 nucleotides: TGTGCCAGCAGGACAGGGCAGGTGGGACAGCCCCAGCATTTT.

The chain joins TRBV6-1 to TRBJ2-7; 7 bases line up with TRBD2. Trimming took 2 bases from V and 7 from J; bases not matched to a gene: 17. CDR3 length: 17 residues. Germline V CDR1 and CDR2: MNHNS, SASEGT. This CDR3 is CASSERIGPSGIREQYF. In DNA, the CDR3 is TGTGCCAGCAGTGAAAGGATAGGACCGAGCGGGATCCGGGAGCAGTACTTC.

V is TRBV29-1 and J is TRBJ1-1; D not resolved. This CDR3 has 14 amino acids. The V end was cut by 7 bases, the J end by 1 base, with 16 bases between. Per germline, CDR1 SQVTM and CDR2 ANQGSEA. This CDR3 is CSAVTTAANTEAFF. Here the CDR3 DNA reads TGCAGCGCAGTAACAACAGCCGCGAACACTGAAGCTTTCTTT. Based on the CDR3 plus reference TRBV29-1 and TRBJ1-1, the full variable domain is SAVISQKPSRDICQRGTSLTIQCQVDSQVTMMFWYRQQPGQSLTLIATANQGSEATYESGFVIDKFPISRPNLTFSTLTVSNMSPEDSSIYLCSAVTTAANTEAFFGQGTRLTVV.

The J gene is TRBJ2-1, the V gene TRBV29-1; 7 bases line up with TRBD2. This CDR3 is built from 16 residues. Germline V gives CDR1 SQVTM, CDR2 ANQGSEA. J gave up 0 bases and V 2 bases, and 7 bases lay outside the gene matches. CDR3 sequence (DNA): TGCAGCGTTGAATATGGGCGGGGGAGCTCCTACAATGAGCAGTTCTTC. Translating gives CSVEYGRGSSYNEQFF.

This chain connects TRBV5-6 to TRBJ1-4; maybe TRBD1 (6 bases). Germline CDR1 SGHDT, CDR2 YYEEEE. The CDR3 contains 16 residues. Trimming took 0 bases from V and 7 from J, leaving 16 bases between them. The CDR3: CASSLVGQRVGEKLFF. CDR3 nucleotides: TGTGCCAGCAGCTTGGTCGGACAGCGAGTAGGTGAAAAACTGTTTTTT.

CDR3 sequence (DNA): TGTGCCAGCAGCTTAGGGGGCGGGAGGACTAACAATGAGCAGTTCTTC. Amino acid sequence: CASSLGGGRTNNEQFF. The chain combines TRBV7-2 with TRBJ2-1; 8 positions agree with TRBD2. The trim removed 1 base at V and 5 bases at J, leaving 7 bases unmatched. The CDR3 is 16 residues long. Germline V gives CDR1 SGHTA, CDR2 FQGNSA. Using reference TRBV7-2 and TRBJ2-1 for the parts outside the CDR3, the full variable domain is GAGVSQSPSNKVTEKGKDVELRCDPISGHTALYWYRQSLGQGLEFLIYFQGNSAPDKSGLPSDRFSAERTGGSVSTLTIQRTQQEDSAVYLCASSLGGGRTNNEQFFGPGTRLTVL.

The sample holds a few counts of this clone. This rearrangement joins TRBV2 to TRBJ1-2; the D is unclear. The germline CDR1 and CDR2 sequences are SNHLY and FYNNEI. This CDR3 has 13 amino acids. The V end was cut by 5 bases, the J end by 8 bases, with 15 bases between. The CDR3 sequence: CASSPDSTGGYTF. The CDR3 DNA sequence: TGTGCCAGCAGTCCCGATTCCACCGGGGGCTACACCTTC.

The chain carries TRBV5-1 and TRBJ2-2; 10 nucleotides line up with TRBD2. The CDR3 covers 18 residues. Losses at the gene ends were 7 bases for V and 4 bases for J; bases not matched to a gene: 16. Per germline, CDR1 SGHRS and CDR2 YFSETQ. The CDR3 spells CASGPRGVAGGRTGELFF. The CDR3 DNA is TGCGCCAGCGGGCCCCGAGGGGTAGCGGGGGGCCGCACCGGGGAGCTGTTTTTT.

This chain connects TRBV5-4 to TRBJ2-3; D may be TRBD2 (6 bases). CDR1 is SGHNT, CDR2 YYREEE, per germline (reference sequence). The V end lost 4 bases, the J end lost 2 bases, and 11 bases lay between the germline ends. The CDR3 covers 14 residues. The CDR3: CASSPGLSTDTQYF. CDR3 coding DNA: TGTGCCAGCAGCCCGGGACTCTCCACAGATACGCAGTATTTT.

This chain connects TRBV11-3 to TRBJ2-7; possibly TRBD1 for D (7 bases). The CDR3 sequence is 13 residues long. Trimming cost V 4 bases and J 2 bases, with 9 bases left between them. Germline CDR1 SGHNT, CDR2 YENEEA. The DNA of the CDR3 is TGTGCCAGCAGCTCAGGGGGGCCCTACGAGCAGTACTTC. It encodes CASSSGGPYEQYF.

The V and J genes are TRBV27 and TRBJ2-6, with TRBD1 identical over 7 bases. This CDR3 has 15 amino acids. The germline V gene encodes CDR1 MNHEY and CDR2 SMNVEV (reference sequence). V trimming: 6 bases; J trimming: 4 bases; junction bases outside the gene matches: 6. CDR3 DNA sequence: TGTGCCAGCAGCCGAACAGGGGCCGGGGCCAACGTCCTGACTTTC. Residues: CASSRTGAGANVLTF.

This rearrangement joins TRBV30 to TRBJ1-6, with D tentatively TRBD1 (6 bases). Trimming cost V 3 bases and J 0 bases, with 12 bases left between them. This CDR3 contains 16 residues. CDR1 and CDR2 from the germline V gene are GTSNPN and SVGIG (reference sequence). As DNA, the CDR3 is TGTGCCTGGAGACGGGGGGGGCCCTCCTATAATTCACCCCTCCACTTT. Translation: CAWRRGGPSYNSPLHF.

J is TRBJ2-7 and V is TRBV27; 9 nucleotides align to TRBD1. Germline-derived CDR1 and CDR2 are MNHEY and SMNVEV (reference sequence). The CDR3 has 15 amino acids. The J segment lost 3 bases and the V segment lost 6 bases, leaving 9 bases of the junction unmatched. The DNA of the CDR3 is TGTGCCAGCAGGCGATACGGACAGGGGAACTACGAGCAGTACTTC. As protein: CASRRYGQGNYEQYF.

This chain joins TRBV11-3 and TRBJ2-5; 7 nucleotides align to TRBD1. CDR3 length equals 14 residues. After removal of 3 bases from V and 4 bases from J, the junction contained 5 bases not matched to a gene. Germline V CDR1 and CDR2: SGHNT, YENEEA. CDR3 sequence: CASSFLYRGETQYF. The CDR3 nucleotides read TGTGCCAGCAGCTTCCTGTACAGGGGAGAGACCCAGTACTTC.

The V and J genes are TRBV7-2 and TRBJ2-1; a possible D gene is TRBD1 (6 bases). The V gene's germline CDR1 is SGHTA and CDR2 FQGNSA. Trimming took off 5 bases at V and 8 bases at J, with 22 bases between the two ends. The CDR3 consists of 16 residues. The CDR3 protein is CASSPRDTTLFYEQFF. As DNA, the CDR3 is TGTGCCAGCAGCCCTCGGGACACTACTCTTTTCTATGAGCAGTTCTTC.

This sequence joins TRBV7-9 and TRBJ1-4; 7 bases match TRBD1. V shed 5 bases, J shed 4 bases, and the junction held 7 bases outside the gene matches. Germline V gene sequence: CDR1 SEHNR, CDR2 FQNEAQ (reference sequence). This CDR3 has 15 residues. CDR3 loop: CASSPWTGYNEKLFF. In DNA form, the CDR3 reads TGTGCCAGCAGCCCGTGGACAGGATATAATGAAAAACTGTTTTTT.

The chain couples TRBV5-1 to TRBJ1-2; D ambiguous. The CDR3 is made up of 14 amino acids. Germline V gene data show CDR1 as SGHRS and CDR2 as YFSETQ. Trimming shortened V by 4 bases and J by 4 bases, and 14 bases separated the two germline ends. The CDR3 DNA sequence: TGCGCCAGCAGCCGGGGAGAGCCTACCTATGGCTACACCTTC. Protein: CASSRGEPTYGYTF.

This chain connects TRBV22-1 to TRBJ1-3. TRBV22-1 is a documented pseudogene. This CDR3 has 19 residues. CDR3 in DNA: TGTCCTGGGAGCGCACGTCGCGGCAGCTGCCGCCTCTCTGGAAACACCATATATTTT. This gives the protein CPGSARRGSCRLSGNTIYF.

This clone came up once. The chain employs TRBV5-6 and TRBJ2-5; TRBD2 matches 7 bases. Germline assignment: CDR1 SGHDT and CDR2 YYEEEE. The CDR3 covers 16 residues. With 2 bases clipped from V and 1 base from J, the junction kept 8 bases outside the gene matches. The CDR3 loop is CASSFWAGAVQETQYF. The CDR3 DNA is TGTGCCAGCAGCTTCTGGGCGGGAGCCGTCCAAGAGACCCAGTACTTC.

The rearrangement uses TRBV5-6 and TRBJ2-3; D uncertain. This CDR3 has 19 amino acids. Germline loops: CDR1 SGHDT, CDR2 YYEEEE. Trimming cost V 0 bases and J 0 bases, with 20 bases left between them. CDR3 loop: CASSLAAGFLPSSTDTQYF. The CDR3 bases are TGTGCCAGCAGCTTGGCCGCAGGTTTTTTACCATCTAGCACAGATACGCAGTATTTT.

This clone was counted once. The chain carries TRBV18 and TRBJ1-2; D might be TRBD1 (5 bases). Per germline, CDR1 KGHSH and CDR2 LQKENI. The CDR3 consists of 15 residues. Trimming cost V 3 bases and J 0 bases, with 11 bases left between them. The CDR3 loop reads CASSPGGHANYGYTF. The CDR3, as DNA: TGTGCCAGCTCACCGGGCGGACATGCTAACTATGGCTACACCTTC.

This clone was picked up one time. An end of the junction differs from the germline gene, which may be a read error. The chain recombines TRBV13 with TRBJ2-3; 7 bases match TRBD1. The CDR3 extends over 12 amino acids. Germline CDR1 is PRHDT and CDR2 is FYEKMQ (reference sequence). Here the CDR3 reads CASSLGGGTQYF. CDR3 DNA: TGTGCCAGCAGCCTAGGGGGCGGGACGCAGTATTTT.